The 16 T cell receptor beta chains below come from one sample, sequenced in a study of blood T cell repertoires in COVID-19. TCRdb's table, derived via immunoSEQ multiplex PCR, lists solely in-frame clones and lacks some. The sample shows some 73,000 clones, over 65% of them seen only once. Sequencing was performed on peripheral blood. These TCRs come from a woman between 55 and 75 years old with acute or convalescent COVID-19.

This rearrangement joins TRBV2 to TRBJ1-2, with D uncertain. CDR3 length: 14 amino acids. Per the germline V gene, CDR1 is SNHLY and CDR2 is FYNNEI. Trimming removed 4 bases from V and 0 bases from J, with 9 bases in between. Written as DNA, the CDR3 is TGTGCCAGCAGTGCGGGAAGAACTAACTATGGCTACACCTTC. Translating it yields CASSAGRTNYGYTF.

J is TRBJ2-7 and V is TRBV30; a weak D match, TRBD2 (5 bases). This CDR3 region has 11 residues. V gave up 5 bases and J gave up 3 bases, with 8 bases separating them. Per germline, CDR1 GTSNPN and CDR2 SVGIG (reference sequence). CDR3 DNA sequence: TGTGCCTGGTCTCGGGGCTACGAGCAGTACTTC. It is translated as CAWSRGYEQYF.

The genes are TRBV6-4 and TRBJ2-3; the D gene is possibly TRBD1 (5 bases). V lost 6 bases and J 1 base, leaving 8 bases between the germline ends. Per germline, CDR1 MRHNA and CDR2 SNTAGT. There are 13 residues in the CDR3. The CDR3 protein is CASRKQGTDTQYF. The CDR3 nucleotides are TGTGCCAGCAGGAAACAGGGCACAGATACGCAGTATTTT.

V and J are TRBV5-1 and TRBJ2-5, with 9 bases fitting TRBD1. There are 16 residues in the CDR3. J lost 3 bases, V lost 2 bases, and 8 bases had no gene match. CDR1 is SGHRS and CDR2 is YFSETQ in the germline V gene. CDR3 in DNA: TGCGCCAGCAGCTTCCCACAGGGGGCGCGGGAAGAGACCCAGTACTTC. Amino acid sequence: CASSFPQGAREETQYF.

The V and J genes are TRBV20-1 and TRBJ1-5, with D possibly TRBD1 on 6 matching bases. V was trimmed by 3 bases and J by 6 bases, leaving 12 bases between them. Germline CDR1 reads DFQATT; CDR2 reads SNEGSKA (reference sequence). This CDR3 comprises 13 residues. This chain's CDR3 is CSASTGPGQPQHF. As DNA, the CDR3 is TGCAGTGCTAGTACAGGGCCAGGTCAGCCCCAGCATTTT.

The rearrangement uses TRBV6-5 and TRBJ1-2, with D possibly matching TRBD1 (5 bases). Germline CDR1 MNHEY, CDR2 SVGAGI. CDR3 length: 14 amino acids. V was trimmed by 6 bases and J by 1 base, leaving 12 bases between them. The CDR3 here is CASSPGQGNYGYTF. The CDR3 DNA reads as TGTGCCAGCAGCCCCGGGCAGGGTAACTATGGCTACACCTTC.

This clone turned up a few times. The chain carries TRBV5-1 and TRBJ2-1, with TRBD2 identical over 13 bases. Germline CDR1 and CDR2: SGHRS and YFSETQ. The CDR3 consists of 15 residues. The ends lost 3 bases at V and 6 bases at J; junction bases unmatched: 3. DNA for the CDR3: TGCGCCAGCAGCTCACTAGCGGGAGGGATCAATGAGCAGTTCTTC. Its protein product is CASSSLAGGINEQFF.

The genes are TRBV7-9 and TRBJ1-6; D unresolved. V was clipped by 3 bases and J by 7 bases, with 13 bases between them. The CDR3 spans 15 residues. Germline CDR1 is SEHNR and CDR2 is FQNEAQ (reference sequence). CDR3 nucleotide sequence: TGTGCCAGCAGCTTGGCAGTTACGGGGAATTCACCCCTCCACTTT. Its translation: CASSLAVTGNSPLHF.

The chain is built from TRBV7-2 and TRBJ2-5; TRBD2 might be the D (6 bases). The V and J ends lost 5 bases and 1 base respectively, with 11 bases between them. The CDR3 has 14 amino acids. From germline, CDR1 is SGHTA and CDR2 FQGNSA. CDR3 sequence reads: CASSRGTAQETQYF. CDR3 DNA sequence: TGTGCCAGCAGCCGCGGGACGGCCCAAGAGACCCAGTACTTC.

This clone was picked up one time. The J gene is TRBJ1-1, the V gene TRBV3-1 (or the pseudogene TRBV3-2), with D uncertain. V was clipped by 4 bases and J by 2 bases, with 8 bases between them. This CDR3 comprises 13 residues. Germline CDR1 is LGHDT and CDR2 is YNNKEL (reference sequence). CDR3 sequence (DNA): TGTGCCAGCAGCCGGCAGGCTAACACTGAAGCTTTCTTT. It encodes CASSRQANTEAFF.

The CDR3 sequence is CAWAKGTKIQKLFF. DNA for the CDR3: TGTGCCTGGGCGAAAGGGACAAAGATACAGAAACTGTTTTTT. The J gene is TRBJ1-4, the V gene TRBV30; maybe TRBD1 (6 bases). V shed 5 bases and J shed 11 bases, with 21 bases lying between them. The germline gives CDR1 GTSNPN, CDR2 SVGIG (reference sequence). The CDR3 consists of 14 residues. Looking up the rest from reference TRBV30 and TRBJ1-4 gives the full variable domain: SQTIHQWPATLVQPVGSPLSLECTVEGTSNPNLYWYRQAAGRGLQLLFYSVGIGQISSEVPQNLSASRPQDRQFILSSKKLLLSDSGFYLCAWAKGTKIQKLFFGSGTQLSVL.

The CDR3 coding sequence is TGTGCCAGCAGCCCGGACAGAAACTATGGCTACACCTTC. Translating it yields CASSPDRNYGYTF. This rearrangement joins TRBV9 to TRBJ1-2, with D possibly matching TRBD1 (6 bases). The CDR3 has 13 residues. Germline V lookup: CDR1 SGDLS, CDR2 YYNGEE. Trimming pared 4 bases from V and 2 bases from J, leaving 9 bases between.

In nucleotides, the CDR3 is TGCGCCAGCAACGACCCTCGTCTTAAACAGAGCTATGGCTACACCTTC. Translating gives CASNDPRLKQSYGYTF. V usage is TRBV4-1 and J usage is TRBJ1-2; D remains ambiguous. The CDR3 consists of 16 residues. Looked up from germline, CDR1 is MGHRA and CDR2 is YSYEKL. The V gene lost 7 bases and the J gene lost 4 bases, with 22 bases spanning the gap.

The chain joins TRBV5-8 to TRBJ2-3; 9 bases align to TRBD1. Germline CDR1 reads SGHTS; CDR2 reads YDEGEE. The CDR3 is 14 amino acids. The ends lost 4 bases at V and 6 bases at J; junction bases unmatched: 6. The CDR3 region is CASSGGQGLDTQYF. The CDR3 DNA follows: TGTGCCAGCAGCGGGGGACAGGGCCTCGATACGCAGTATTTT.

The chain uses TRBV5-4 and TRBJ2-7; 7 bases are a match to TRBD1. In germline, CDR1 is SGHNT, CDR2 YYREEE (reference sequence). This CDR3 is built from 14 residues. Unmatched junction bases numbered 6, after V lost 2 bases and J lost 4 bases. The CDR3 nucleotides are TGTGCCAGCAGCTTCGGGCAGGGGGTGTACGAGCAGTACTTC. This codes for CASSFGQGVYEQYF.

For the CDR3, the DNA is TGTGCCAGCAGTGAAGCTGTTCGTGGCTACACCTTC. Translation: CASSEAVRGYTF. The rearrangement joins TRBV6-1 to TRBJ1-2; D ambiguous. Germline V gives CDR1 MNHNS, CDR2 SASEGT. Deletions cut 0 bases from V and 7 bases from J, with 6 bases between. The CDR3 sequence is 12 residues long.